Below, 11 T cell receptor beta chains from the same sample are listed, as sequenced in a study of cytomegalovirus exposure and HLA in healthy donors. Use of 60 Vbeta and 13 Jbeta primers characterized the PCR. Assay: immunoSEQ multiplex PCR; the TCRdb copy retains only in-frame clones and omits some. The table lists over 150,000 clones, 70% to 85% of them singletons. Sequenced: PBMCs. The receptors derive from an older woman in good health and CMV-seropositive.

The sample holds a few counts of this clone. The rearrangement uses TRBV28 and TRBJ1-2; D is uncertain. Trimming took 10 bases from V and 4 from J, leaving 13 bases between them. This CDR3 comprises 12 residues. Germline V gene data show CDR1 as MDHEN and CDR2 as SYDVKM. The CDR3 sequence is CAISGYRYGYTF. CDR3 bases: TGTGCCATCTCGGGATACCGCTATGGCTACACCTTC.

This chain joins TRBV5-6 and TRBJ2-3; 7 positions agree with TRBD2. Germline trimming cut 1 base from V and 7 bases from J; bases unmatched to any gene: 3. Germline-derived CDR1 and CDR2 are SGHDT and YYEEEE. This CDR3 region has 13 residues. The CDR3 sequence is CASSLTGGNTQYF. The CDR3 bases are TGTGCCAGCAGCTTGACCGGGGGGAATACGCAGTATTTT.

The chain recombines TRBV6-4 with TRBJ2-3; D perhaps matches TRBD2 (5 bases). Per germline, CDR1 MRHNA and CDR2 SNTAGT. V dropped 0 bases and J dropped 2 bases, with 6 bases sitting between them. The CDR3 sequence is 14 residues long. CDR3 loop: CASSDSGATDTQYF. CDR3 nucleotide sequence: TGTGCCAGCAGTGACTCGGGAGCCACAGATACGCAGTATTTT.

This chain uses TRBV6-1 with TRBJ2-2; the match to TRBD2 covers 10 bases. Germline V CDR1 and CDR2: MNHNS, SASEGT. CDR3 length equals 16 residues. J lost 4 bases, V lost 1 base, and 3 bases had no gene match. The CDR3 loop is CASSEGLAGITGELFF. DNA of the CDR3: TGTGCCAGCAGTGAAGGACTAGCGGGTATCACCGGGGAGCTGTTTTTT.

This rearrangement joins TRBV4-3 to TRBJ2-5; weak D call: TRBD1 (5 bases). Germline lookup yields CDR1 LGHNA and CDR2 YSLEER. V lost 1 base and J 5 bases, leaving 11 bases between the germline ends. CDR3 size: 14 residues. The CDR3 sequence: CASSQGQGKETQYF. CDR3 in DNA: TGCGCCAGCAGCCAAGGGCAGGGTAAGGAGACCCAGTACTTC.

V usage is TRBV7-8 and J usage is TRBJ2-7; the match to TRBD1 covers 11 bases. The CDR3 extends over 13 amino acids. In germline, CDR1 is SGHVS, CDR2 FQNEAQ. Losses at the gene ends were 5 bases for V and 8 bases for J; bases not matched to a gene: 5. CDR3 sequence reads: CASSPGTGGKQYF. The CDR3 bases are TGTGCCAGCAGCCCCGGGACAGGGGGAAAGCAGTACTTC.

This chain uses TRBV7-3 with TRBJ2-1; 11 nucleotides line up with TRBD2. From germline, CDR1 is SGHTA and CDR2 FQGTGA. The CDR3 runs to 17 residues. The V segment lost 5 bases and the J segment 6 bases; nucleotides outside the gene matches: 12. The CDR3 DNA reads as TGTGCCAGCAGCCCTAGCGTTAGCGGGAGGGCCTTCAATGAGCAGTTCTTC. Translating gives CASSPSVSGRAFNEQFF.

A few counts support this clone. The CDR3 region has the DNA TGTGCCAGCCGAAGGGACAGGGAGGCCCACGAGCAGTACTTC. This encodes CASRRDREAHEQYF. The chain couples TRBV6-1 to TRBJ2-7, with 9 bases fitting TRBD1. The J segment lost 5 bases and the V segment lost 8 bases, leaving 10 bases of the junction unmatched. Germline-derived CDR1 and CDR2 are MNHNS and SASEGT. The CDR3 is made up of 14 amino acids.

The chain carries TRBV11-2 and TRBJ2-2; no reliable D call. CDR1 and CDR2 from the germline V gene are SGHAT and FQNNGV. V lost 7 bases and J lost 5, with 11 bases in between. The CDR3 length is 13 residues. The CDR3 here is CASTPIRTGELFF. For the CDR3, the DNA is TGTGCCAGCACCCCAATACGGACCGGGGAGCTGTTTTTT.

V usage is TRBV5-6 and J usage is TRBJ1-1; 7 bases are shared with TRBD1. CDR1 and CDR2 (germline): SGHDT, YYEEEE. The CDR3 runs to 13 residues. The trim removed 0 bases at V and 6 bases at J, leaving 2 bases unmatched. The CDR3 sequence: CASSLVGTAEAFF. Written as DNA, the CDR3 is TGTGCCAGCAGCTTGGTAGGGACAGCTGAAGCTTTCTTT.

This clone appeared a few times. CDR3: CSVVRALNTEAFF. CDR3 DNA sequence: TGCAGCGTTGTGAGGGCCCTGAACACTGAAGCTTTCTTT. J is TRBJ1-1 and V is TRBV29-1; D is undetermined. This CDR3 comprises 13 residues. Trimming removed 4 bases from V and 0 bases from J, with 9 bases in between. Germline V gene lookup returns CDR1 SQVTM and CDR2 ANQGSEA.